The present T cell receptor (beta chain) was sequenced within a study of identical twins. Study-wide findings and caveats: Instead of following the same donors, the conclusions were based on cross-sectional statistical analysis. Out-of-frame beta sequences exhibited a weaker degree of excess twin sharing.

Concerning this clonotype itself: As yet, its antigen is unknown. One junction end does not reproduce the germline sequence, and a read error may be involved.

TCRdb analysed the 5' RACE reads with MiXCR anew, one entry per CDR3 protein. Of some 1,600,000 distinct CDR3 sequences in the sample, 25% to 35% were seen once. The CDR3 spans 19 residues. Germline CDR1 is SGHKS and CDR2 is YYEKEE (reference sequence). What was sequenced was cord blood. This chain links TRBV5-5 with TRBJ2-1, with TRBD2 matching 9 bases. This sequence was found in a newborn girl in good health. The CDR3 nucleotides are TGTGCCAGCAGCGAAATCCCGGGACTAGCCCCGTCCTCCTACAATGTGCAGTTCTTC. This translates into CASSEIPGLAPSSYNVQFF.